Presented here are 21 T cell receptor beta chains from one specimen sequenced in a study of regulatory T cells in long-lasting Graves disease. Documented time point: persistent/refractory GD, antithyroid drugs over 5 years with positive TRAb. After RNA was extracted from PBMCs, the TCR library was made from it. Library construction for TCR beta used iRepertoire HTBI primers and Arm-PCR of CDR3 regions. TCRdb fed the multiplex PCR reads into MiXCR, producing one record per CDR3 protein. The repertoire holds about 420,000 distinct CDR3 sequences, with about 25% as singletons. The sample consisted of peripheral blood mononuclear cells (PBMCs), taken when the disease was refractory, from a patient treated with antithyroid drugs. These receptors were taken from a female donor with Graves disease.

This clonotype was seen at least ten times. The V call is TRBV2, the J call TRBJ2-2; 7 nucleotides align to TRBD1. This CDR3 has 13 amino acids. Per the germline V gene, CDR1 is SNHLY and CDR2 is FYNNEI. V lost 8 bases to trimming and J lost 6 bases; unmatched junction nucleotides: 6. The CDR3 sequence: CASGTARSGELFF. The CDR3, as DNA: TGTGCCAGCGGGACAGCCCGATCCGGGGAGCTGTTTTTT. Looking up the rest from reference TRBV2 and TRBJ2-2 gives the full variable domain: EPEVTQTPSHQVTQMGQEVILRCVPISNHLYFYWYRQILGQKVEFLVSFYNNEISEKSEIFDDQFSVERPDGSNFTLKIRSTKLEDSAMYFCASGTARSGELFFGEGSRLTVL.

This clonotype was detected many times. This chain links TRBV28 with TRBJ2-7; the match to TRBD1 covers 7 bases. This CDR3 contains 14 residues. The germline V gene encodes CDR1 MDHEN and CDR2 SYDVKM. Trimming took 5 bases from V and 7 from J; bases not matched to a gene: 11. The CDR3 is CASSPGDSEWEQYF. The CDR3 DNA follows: TGTGCCAGCAGTCCCGGGGACAGTGAGTGGGAGCAGTACTTC.

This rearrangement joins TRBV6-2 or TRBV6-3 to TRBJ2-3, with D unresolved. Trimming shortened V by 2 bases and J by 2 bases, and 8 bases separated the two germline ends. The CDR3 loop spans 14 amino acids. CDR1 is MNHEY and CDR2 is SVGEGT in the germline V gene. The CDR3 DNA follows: TGTGCCAGCAGTTACATCCTACCCACAGATACGCAGTATTTT. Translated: CASSYILPTDTQYF.

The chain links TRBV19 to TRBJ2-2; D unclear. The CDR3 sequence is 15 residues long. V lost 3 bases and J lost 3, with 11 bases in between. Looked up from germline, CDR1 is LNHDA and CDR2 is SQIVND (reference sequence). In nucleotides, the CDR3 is TGTGCCAGTAGTATTGCATGGGCCTACACCGGGGAGCTGTTTTTT. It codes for CASSIAWAYTGELFF.

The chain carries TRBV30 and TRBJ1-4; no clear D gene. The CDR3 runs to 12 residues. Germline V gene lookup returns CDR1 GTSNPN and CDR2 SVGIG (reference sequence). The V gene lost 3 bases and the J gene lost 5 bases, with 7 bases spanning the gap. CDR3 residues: CAWRPANEKLFF. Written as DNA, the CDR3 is TGTGCCTGGAGGCCGGCAAATGAAAAACTGTTTTTT. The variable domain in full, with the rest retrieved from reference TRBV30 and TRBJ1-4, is SQTIHQWPATLVQPVGSPLSLECTVEGTSNPNLYWYRQAAGRGLQLLFYSVGIGQISSEVPQNLSASRPQDRQFILSSKKLLLSDSGFYLCAWRPANEKLFFGSGTQLSVL.

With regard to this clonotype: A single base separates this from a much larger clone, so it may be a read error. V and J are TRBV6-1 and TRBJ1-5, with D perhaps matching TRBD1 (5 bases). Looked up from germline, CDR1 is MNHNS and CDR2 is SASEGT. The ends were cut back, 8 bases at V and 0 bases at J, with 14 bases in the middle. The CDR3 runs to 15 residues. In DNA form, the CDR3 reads TGTGCCAGCCGGGACGTACTCTGTAGCAATCAGCCCCAGCATTTT. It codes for CASRDVLCSNQPQHF.

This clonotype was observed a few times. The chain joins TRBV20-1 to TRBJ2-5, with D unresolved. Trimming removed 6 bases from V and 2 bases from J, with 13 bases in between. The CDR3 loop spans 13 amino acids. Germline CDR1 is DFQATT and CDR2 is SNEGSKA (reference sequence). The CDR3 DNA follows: TGCAGTGCCCCGTGGAGTTCACAAGAGACCCAGTACTTC. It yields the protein CSAPWSSQETQYF.

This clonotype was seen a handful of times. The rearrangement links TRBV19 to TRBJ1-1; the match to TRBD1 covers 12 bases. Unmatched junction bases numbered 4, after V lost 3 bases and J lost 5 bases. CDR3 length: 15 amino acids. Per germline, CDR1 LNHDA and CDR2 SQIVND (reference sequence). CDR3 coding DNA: TGTGCCAGTAGTATGGGACAGGGGGCCGGTACTGAAGCTTTCTTT. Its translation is CASSMGQGAGTEAFF.

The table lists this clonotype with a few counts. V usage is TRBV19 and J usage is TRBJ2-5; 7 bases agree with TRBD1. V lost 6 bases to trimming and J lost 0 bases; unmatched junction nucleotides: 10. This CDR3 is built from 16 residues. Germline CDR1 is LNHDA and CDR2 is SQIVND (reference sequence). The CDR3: CASSPGPGQYQETQYF. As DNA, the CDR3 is TGTGCCAGTAGCCCGGGACCGGGACAGTACCAAGAGACCCAGTACTTC.

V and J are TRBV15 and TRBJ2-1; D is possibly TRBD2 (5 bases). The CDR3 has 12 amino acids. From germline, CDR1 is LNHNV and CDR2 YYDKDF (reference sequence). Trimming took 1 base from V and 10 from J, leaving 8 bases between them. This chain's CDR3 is CATSRASYEQFF. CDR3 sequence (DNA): TGTGCCACCAGCAGAGCTAGCTACGAGCAGTTCTTC.

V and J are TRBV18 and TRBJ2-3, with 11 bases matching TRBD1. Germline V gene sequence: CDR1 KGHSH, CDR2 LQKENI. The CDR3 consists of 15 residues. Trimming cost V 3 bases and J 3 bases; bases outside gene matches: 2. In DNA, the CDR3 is TGTGCCAGCTCACCGGGGACAGGGGGAACAGATACGCAGTATTTT. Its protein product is CASSPGTGGTDTQYF.

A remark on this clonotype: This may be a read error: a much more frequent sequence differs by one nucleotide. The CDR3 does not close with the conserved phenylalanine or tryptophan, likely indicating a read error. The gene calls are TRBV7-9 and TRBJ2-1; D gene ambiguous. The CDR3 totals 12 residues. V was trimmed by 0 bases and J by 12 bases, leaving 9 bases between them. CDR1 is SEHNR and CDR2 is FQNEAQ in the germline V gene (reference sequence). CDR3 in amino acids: CASSLAYQGQFL. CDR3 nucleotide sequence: TGTGCCAGCAGCTTAGCCTACCAAGGGCAGTTCCTC.

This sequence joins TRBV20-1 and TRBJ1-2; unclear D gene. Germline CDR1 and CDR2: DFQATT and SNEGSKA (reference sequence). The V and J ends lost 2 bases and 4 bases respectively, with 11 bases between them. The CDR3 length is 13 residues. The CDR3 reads CSARHRETYGYTF. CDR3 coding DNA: TGCAGTGCTAGACACAGAGAAACCTATGGCTACACCTTC.

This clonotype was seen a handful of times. CDR3 in DNA: TGCGCCAGCAGCCAAGATTGGGGAGCGGGAGAGACCCAGTACTTC. Protein: CASSQDWGAGETQYF. The gene calls are TRBV4-1 and TRBJ2-5, with D possibly matching TRBD2 (6 bases). Germline lookup yields CDR1 MGHRA and CDR2 YSYEKL. The germline V and J ends were trimmed by 0 bases and 4 bases, with 12 bases remaining between them. The length of the CDR3 is 15 residues.

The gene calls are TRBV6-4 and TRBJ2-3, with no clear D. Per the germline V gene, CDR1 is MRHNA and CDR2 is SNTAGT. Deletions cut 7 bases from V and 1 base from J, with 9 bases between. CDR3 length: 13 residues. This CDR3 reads CASKGPGTDTQYF. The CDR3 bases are TGTGCCAGCAAAGGGCCAGGCACAGATACGCAGTATTTT.

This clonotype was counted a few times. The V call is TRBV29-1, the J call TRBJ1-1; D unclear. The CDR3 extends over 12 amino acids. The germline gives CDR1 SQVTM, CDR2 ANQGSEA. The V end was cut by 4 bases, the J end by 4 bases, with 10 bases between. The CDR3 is CSVGGGSTEAFF. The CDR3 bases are TGCAGCGTTGGAGGTGGGAGCACTGAAGCTTTCTTT. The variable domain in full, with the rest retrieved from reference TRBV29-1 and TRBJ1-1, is SAVISQKPSRDICQRGTSLTIQCQVDSQVTMMFWYRQQPGQSLTLIATANQGSEATYESGFVIDKFPISRPNLTFSTLTVSNMSPEDSSIYLCSVGGGSTEAFFGQGTRLTVV.

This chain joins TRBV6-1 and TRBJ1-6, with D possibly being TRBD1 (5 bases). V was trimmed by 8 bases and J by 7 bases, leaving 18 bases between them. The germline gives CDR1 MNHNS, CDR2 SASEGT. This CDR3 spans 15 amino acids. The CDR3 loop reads CASDSRQTLNSPLHF. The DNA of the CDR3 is TGTGCCAGCGATTCTAGACAGACGCTAAATTCACCCCTCCACTTT.

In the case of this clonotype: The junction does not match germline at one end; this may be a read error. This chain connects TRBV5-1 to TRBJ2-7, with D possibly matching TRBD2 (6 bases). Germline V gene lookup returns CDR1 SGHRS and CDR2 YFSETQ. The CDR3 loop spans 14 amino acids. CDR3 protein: CASSSGDGLGEQYF. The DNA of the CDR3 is TGCGCTAGCAGCTCGGGGGACGGCCTCGGCGAGCAGTACTTC.

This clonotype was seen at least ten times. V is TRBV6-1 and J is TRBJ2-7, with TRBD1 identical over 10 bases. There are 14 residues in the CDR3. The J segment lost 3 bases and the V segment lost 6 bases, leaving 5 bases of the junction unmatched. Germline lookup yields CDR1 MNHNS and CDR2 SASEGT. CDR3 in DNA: TGTGCCAGCAGGGTGGGACAGGGGCGCTACGAGCAGTACTTC. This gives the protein CASRVGQGRYEQYF.

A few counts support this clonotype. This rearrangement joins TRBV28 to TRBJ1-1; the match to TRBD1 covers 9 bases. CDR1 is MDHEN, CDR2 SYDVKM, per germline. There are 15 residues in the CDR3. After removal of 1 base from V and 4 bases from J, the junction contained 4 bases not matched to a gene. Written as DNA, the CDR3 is TGTGCCAGCAGTTTATTAACAGGGGGCGGCACTGAAGCTTTCTTT. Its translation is CASSLLTGGGTEAFF.

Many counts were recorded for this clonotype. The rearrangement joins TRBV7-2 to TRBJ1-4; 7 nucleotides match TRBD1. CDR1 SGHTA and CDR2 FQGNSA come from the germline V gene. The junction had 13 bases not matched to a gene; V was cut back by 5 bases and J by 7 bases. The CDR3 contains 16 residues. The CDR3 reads CASSLTPRDSGEKLFF. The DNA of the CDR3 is TGTGCCAGCAGCCTGACCCCCCGGGACAGTGGTGAAAAACTGTTTTTT.